The sample holds many counts of the clone carrying this T cell receptor beta chain. In germline, CDR1 is MNHEY, CDR2 SVGAGI. The CDR3 spans 14 residues. V dropped 2 bases and J dropped 0 bases, with 6 bases sitting between them. TCR beta CDR3 regions were amplified from RNA. The TCR CDR3 was amplified in a first-round RT-PCR using the HTBI primer set. TCRdb reanalysed the multiplex PCR reads using MiXCR and keeps one entry per CDR3 protein. The sample consists of some 180,000 distinct CDR3 sequences, 17% of them appearing once. The entry originates in a study of T cells in Graves' hyperthyroidism and ophthalmopathy.

The chain has TRBV6-5 and TRBJ2-3; D not certain. This sequence originates from a woman aged 45-60 years with Graves' hyperthyroidism. Sequenced sample: blood. Written as DNA, the CDR3 is TGTGCCAGCAGTTACACAGCTAGCACAGATACGCAGTATTTT. The encoded protein is CASSYTASTDTQYF.